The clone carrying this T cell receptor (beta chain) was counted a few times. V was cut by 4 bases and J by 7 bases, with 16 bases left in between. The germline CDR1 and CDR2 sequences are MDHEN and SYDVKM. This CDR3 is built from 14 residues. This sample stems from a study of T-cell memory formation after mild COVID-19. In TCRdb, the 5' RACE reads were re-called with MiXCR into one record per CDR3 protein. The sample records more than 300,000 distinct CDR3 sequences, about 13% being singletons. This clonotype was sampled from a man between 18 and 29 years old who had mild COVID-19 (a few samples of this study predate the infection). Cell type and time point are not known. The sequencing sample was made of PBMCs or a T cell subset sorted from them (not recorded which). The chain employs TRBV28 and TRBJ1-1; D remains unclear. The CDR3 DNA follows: TGTGCCAGCAGTTCCAAATATACTACCTATGAAGCTTTCTTT. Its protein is CASSSKYTTYEAFF.